Listed below are T cell receptor beta chains from one sample, sequenced in a study of Graves' ophthalmopathy and Graves' hyperthyroidism. TCRdb re-analysed the multiplex PCR reads in MiXCR, keeping a single row per CDR3 protein. The sample carries under 350,000 distinct CDR3 sequences, about a sixth recorded once. The source material was peripheral blood. The receptors originated from an adult man with Graves' ophthalmopathy. Both conserved end residues are part of each CDR3. Each record gives: J gene, CDR3 length, V gene, D gene, clone size, CDR3 protein, CDR3 DNA. The D gene is left open where the match is weak. Not all rows give a size; the values are once, few, many and, for expanded clones, a class.

TRBJ1-1 | 14 | TRBV6-5 | . | few | CASRLGGRGTEAFF | TGTGCCAGCAGGTTAGGGGGAAGGGGCACTGAAGCTTTCTTT
TRBJ1-2 | 13 | TRBV12-3/TRBV12-4 | . | medium-sized | CASSFGLGSGYTF | TGTGCCAGCAGTTTTGGCTTGGGATCTGGCTACACCTTC
TRBJ2-7 | 13 | TRBV5-1 | . | few | CASSRTPLDEQYF | TGCGCCAGCAGCCGGACTCCGTTGGACGAGCAGTACTTC
TRBJ1-5 | 17 | TRBV28 | . | many | CASSSLNKGYSNQPQHF | TGTGCCAGCAGTTCCCTAAACAAAGGATATAGCAATCAGCCCCAGCATTTT
TRBJ2-2 | 17 | TRBV11-2 | . | many | CASSHSWGRTNTGELFF | TGTGCCAGCAGCCACTCGTGGGGCCGAACGAACACCGGGGAGCTGTTTTTT
TRBJ2-7 | 13 | TRBV29-1 | . | many | CSDQGPSSYEQYF | TGCAGCGACCAGGGGCCTAGCTCCTACGAGCAGTACTTC
TRBJ2-6 | 16 | TRBV19 | . | many | CASSPLRGSGANVLTF | TGTGCCAGTAGTCCCCTCCGGGGCTCCGGGGCCAACGTCCTGACTTTC
TRBJ2-7 | 13 | TRBV29-1 | . | many | CSVAGEGAYEQYF | TGCAGCGTTGCGGGTGAGGGGGCCTACGAGCAGTACTTC
TRBJ2-5 | 14 | TRBV7-3 | TRBD1 | many | CASSADRDQETQYF | TGTGCCAGCAGCGCCGACAGGGACCAAGAGACCCAGTACTTC
TRBJ2-7 | 16 | TRBV5-1 | TRBD2 | many | CASSLMVAGAPYEQYF | TGCGCCAGCAGCTTGATGGTAGCGGGAGCACCCTACGAGCAGTACTTC
TRBJ1-6 | 13 | TRBV7-2 | TRBD1 | . | CASSLATGAPLHF | TGTGCCAGCAGCTTAGCAACAGGGGCACCCCTCCACTTT
TRBJ1-3 | 16 | TRBV11-3 | . | many | CASSLPGLNSGNTIYF | TGTGCCAGCAGCTTGCCGGGACTGAACTCTGGAAACACCATATATTTT
TRBJ2-2 | 15 | TRBV30 | TRBD2 | many | CAWSSGSGSTGELFF | TGTGCCTGGAGTAGCGGGAGCGGGAGCACCGGGGAGCTGTTTTTT
TRBJ1-3 | 16 | TRBV11-2 | . | many | CASSLTQPDSGNTIYF | TGTGCCAGCAGCTTGACACAGCCCGACTCTGGAAACACCATATATTTT
TRBJ1-2 | 12 | TRBV28 | . | . | CASSRRIFGYTF | TGTGCCAGCAGTCGGAGGATATTTGGCTACACCTTC
TRBJ2-7 | 16 | TRBV5-1 | TRBD1 | . | CASSQTDRAPSYEQYF | TGCGCCAGCAGCCAGACGGACAGGGCCCCCTCCTACGAGCAGTACTTC
TRBJ2-7 | 17 | TRBV2 | TRBD2 | many | CASSEPSGLALSYEQYF | TGTGCCAGCAGTGAACCCTCGGGACTAGCTCTCTCCTACGAGCAGTACTTC
TRBJ1-2 | 14 | TRBV6-2/TRBV6-3 | . | many | CASSYSRGMVGYTF | TGTGCCAGCAGTTACTCTCGGGGGATGGTTGGCTACACCTTC
TRBJ1-2 | 16 | TRBV27 | . | many | CASSPIPQGKNYGYTF | TGTGCCAGCAGTCCAATTCCCCAGGGGAAAAACTATGGCTACACCTTC
TRBJ1-1 | 18 | TRBV18 | TRBD1 | many | CASSLRGAQGVMNTEAFF | TGTGCCAGCTCACTGCGAGGTGCGCAGGGGGTTATGAACACTGAAGCTTTCTTT
TRBJ1-2 | 14 | TRBV30 | . | many | CAWSVQGLTYGYTF | TGTGCCTGGAGTGTGCAGGGGCTCACCTATGGCTACACCTTC
TRBJ1-2 | 14 | TRBV12-3/TRBV12-4 | . | many | CASSFGRTNYGYTF | TGTGCCAGCAGTTTTGGGCGAACTAACTATGGCTACACCTTC
TRBJ2-2 | 12 | TRBV6-2/TRBV6-3 | . | . | CASRRASGELFF | TGTGCCAGCCGTCGTGCGTCCGGGGAGCTGTTTTTT
TRBJ1-1 | 15 | TRBV7-6 | . | . | CASSSSQGLNTEAFF | TGTGCCAGCAGCTCATCACAGGGACTGAACACTGAAGCTTTCTTT
TRBJ1-2 | 14 | TRBV6-5 | TRBD1 | many | CASSSPDRADGYTF | TGTGCCAGCAGTTCTCCCGACAGGGCGGATGGCTACACCTTC
TRBJ1-1 | 12 | TRBV29-1 | . | many | CSAGTGNTEAFF | TGCAGCGCCGGGACGGGGAACACTGAAGCTTTCTTT
TRBJ1-5 | 12 | TRBV20-1 | . | few | CSARASHQPQHF | TGCAGTGCTAGGGCCAGTCATCAGCCCCAGCATTTT
TRBJ1-3 | 15 | TRBV9 | . | . | CASRPAGGPGNTIYF | TGTGCCAGCCGCCCGGCCGGGGGTCCCGGAAACACCATATATTTT
TRBJ1-1 | 14 | TRBV7-2 | TRBD1 | many | CASSLQGARAEAFF | TGTGCCAGCAGCCTACAGGGGGCTAGGGCTGAAGCTTTCTTT
TRBJ2-5 | 14 | TRBV12-3/TRBV12-4 | . | many | CASSLGVGDETQYF | TGTGCCAGCAGTTTAGGGGTGGGGGACGAGACCCAGTACTTC
TRBJ2-7 | 15 | TRBV5-1 | . | many | CASSFGGSNSYEQYF | TGCGCCAGCAGCTTCGGGGGTTCAAACTCCTACGAGCAGTACTTC
TRBJ2-5 | 16 | TRBV20-1 | TRBD1 | few | CSARDRQGVPQETQYF | TGCAGTGCTAGAGATCGGCAGGGGGTCCCCCAAGAGACCCAGTACTTC
TRBJ1-1 | 15 | TRBV12-3/TRBV12-4 | . | . | CASSLSGRVAAEAFF | TGTGCCAGCAGTTTATCGGGCAGGGTGGCGGCTGAAGCTTTCTTT
TRBJ2-7 | 15 | TRBV7-2 | TRBD2 | . | CASSLGTSWYYEQYF | TGTGCCAGCAGCTTAGGGACTAGCTGGTACTACGAGCAGTACTTC
TRBJ1-3 | 15 | TRBV10-3 | . | many | CAISDRARSGNTIYF | TGTGCCATCAGTGATCGAGCGCGCAGCGGAAACACCATATATTTT
TRBJ1-5 | 15 | TRBV19 | . | few | CASSFVGRSNQPQHF | TGTGCCAGTAGTTTCGTTGGTAGGAGCAATCAGCCCCAGCATTTT
TRBJ1-2 | 15 | TRBV6-2/TRBV6-3 | . | few | CASSRSLTEIYGYTF | TGTGCCAGCAGCCGCTCTCTAACTGAAATCTATGGCTACACCTTC
TRBJ1-5 | 14 | TRBV6-5 | TRBD1 | many | CASRLDRGGQPQHF | TGTGCCAGCAGACTGGACAGGGGTGGTCAGCCCCAGCATTTT
TRBJ2-7 | 15 | TRBV4-2 | TRBD2 | many | CASSRTSGGNYEQYF | TGTGCCAGCAGCCGCACTAGCGGGGGAAACTACGAGCAGTACTTC
TRBJ1-5 | 15 | TRBV20-1 | TRBD1 | many | CSATPRGRGNQPQHF | TGCAGTGCTACCCCCAGGGGGCGGGGCAATCAGCCCCAGCATTTT
TRBJ2-6 | 15 | TRBV30 | . | many | CAWSPQSSGANVLTF | TGTGCCTGGAGCCCACAGAGCTCTGGGGCCAACGTCCTGACTTTC
TRBJ2-5 | 15 | TRBV6-2/TRBV6-3 | . | once | CASSYAVRIQETQYF | TGTGCCAGCAGTTACGCTGTGAGGATACAAGAGACCCAGTACTTC
TRBJ2-2 | 15 | TRBV12-3/TRBV12-4 | . | many | CAGQRGTGRTGELFF | TGTGCCGGTCAAAGGGGAACAGGGCGGACCGGGGAGCTGTTTTTT
TRBJ2-6 | 18 | TRBV6-1 | TRBD1 | many | CASSKGQGGPSGANVLTF | TGTGCCAGCAGTAAGGGACAGGGGGGACCCTCTGGGGCCAACGTCCTGACTTTC
TRBJ1-6 | 17 | TRBV6-1 | . | . | CASSPASGGTHNSPLHF | TGTGCCAGCAGTCCCGCCTCGGGTGGTACTCATAATTCACCCCTCCACTTT
TRBJ2-7 | 16 | TRBV5-1 | TRBD1 | few | CASSSFPGQGYYEQYF | TGCGCCAGCAGCTCATTTCCGGGACAGGGATACTACGAGCAGTACTTC
TRBJ2-4 | 14 | TRBV6-1 | . | many | CASHQAGLKNIQYF | TGTGCCAGCCACCAGGCAGGGCTCAAAAACATTCAGTACTTC
TRBJ1-1 | 14 | TRBV5-1 | . | many | CASSPPTSSTEAFF | TGCGCCAGCAGCCCCCCCACCAGCAGCACTGAAGCTTTCTTT
TRBJ2-2 | 16 | TRBV11-2 | TRBD2 | many | CASSTQLAGGFGELFF | TGTGCCAGCAGCACCCAACTAGCGGGAGGTTTCGGGGAGCTGTTTTTT
TRBJ2-5 | 16 | TRBV6-5 | TRBD2 | many | CASSMGTSGSGETQYF | TGTGCCAGCAGTATGGGGACTAGCGGGAGCGGAGAGACCCAGTACTTC
TRBJ1-1 | 14 | TRBV6-5 | . | many | CASSYTQGNTEAFF | TGTGCCAGCAGTTACACTCAGGGAAACACTGAAGCTTTCTTT
TRBJ2-5 | 15 | TRBV10-3 | . | many | CAISESPIQGETQYF | TGTGCCATCAGTGAGTCGCCAATACAGGGAGAGACCCAGTACTTC